Shown below are 23 T cell receptor beta chains from a single sample sequenced in a study of T cell responses to AZD1222 COVID-19 vaccine. Generated by immunoSEQ multiplex PCR, the TCRdb table keeps only in-frame clones and is missing some. The sample has 150,000 to 200,000 clones, approximately 90% seen once. The material sequenced was peripheral blood, taken on day 0 of AZD1222 vaccination. These receptors all come from an adult in good health.

The rearrangement uses TRBV28 and TRBJ1-6; D not certain. The V gene's germline CDR1 is MDHEN and CDR2 SYDVKM. This CDR3 is built from 17 residues. V was cut by 8 bases and J by 0 bases, with 17 bases left in between. The CDR3 sequence: CASRWTGRSSYNSPLHF. The CDR3 coding sequence is TGTGCCAGCCGCTGGACTGGACGAAGCTCCTATAATTCACCCCTCCACTTT. Full variable domain (remainder filled in from reference TRBV28 and TRBJ1-6): DVKVTQSSRYLVKRTGEKVFLECVQDMDHENMFWYRQDPGLGLRLIYFSYDVKMKEKGDIPEGYSVSREKKERFSLILESASTNQTSMYLCASRWTGRSSYNSPLHFGNGTRLTVT.

The chain carries TRBV7-8 and TRBJ1-4; D is possibly TRBD1 (6 bases). Trimming removed 0 bases at V and 2 bases at J, with 10 bases between. The CDR3 sequence is 16 residues long. Germline CDR1 and CDR2: SGHVS and FQNEAQ. For the CDR3, the DNA is TGTGCCAGCAGCTTAGCGCTGGGGGCCACTAATGAAAAACTGTTTTTT. Protein sequence: CASSLALGATNEKLFF.

The chain recombines TRBV7-3 with TRBJ2-3, with 11 bases matching TRBD2. Germline-derived CDR1 and CDR2 are SGHTA and FQGTGA. V was clipped by 5 bases and J by 4 bases; unmatched bases: 8. The CDR3 contains 16 residues. The CDR3 protein is CASSPIAGGLSDTQYF. The CDR3 DNA reads TGTGCCAGCAGCCCCATAGCGGGGGGGCTTTCAGATACGCAGTATTTT.

The V and J genes are TRBV6-2 or TRBV6-3 and TRBJ2-5; TRBD2 matches at 10 bases. This CDR3 spans 17 amino acids. In germline, CDR1 is MNHEY, CDR2 SVGEGT. Trimming removed 4 bases from V and 2 bases from J; junction bases left unmatched: 10. CDR3 sequence (DNA): TGTGCCAGCAGTTTTTCGCCTAGCGGGGGTCGTCAAGAGACCCAGTACTTC. Its translation is CASSFSPSGGRQETQYF.

This clone was counted a single time. The chain couples TRBV27 to TRBJ2-7; D remains unclear. Germline lookup yields CDR1 MNHEY and CDR2 SMNVEV (reference sequence). The V end was cut by 6 bases, the J end by 2 bases, with 17 bases between. This CDR3 region has 15 residues. The CDR3 reads CASSAQPGLTYEQYF. The DNA for the CDR3 is TGTGCCAGCAGCGCGCAACCGGGTCTTACCTACGAGCAGTACTTC.

This chain joins TRBV6-1 and TRBJ2-7; 12 positions agree with TRBD2. J gave up 4 bases and V 3 bases, and 4 bases lay outside the gene matches. Germline V gene lookup returns CDR1 MNHNS and CDR2 SASEGT. CDR3 size: 15 residues. Here the CDR3 DNA reads TGTGCCAGCAGTGATCTAGCGGGGGGGCCGTACGAGCAGTACTTC. Amino acid sequence: CASSDLAGGPYEQYF.

This rearrangement joins TRBV7-3 to TRBJ2-3; perhaps TRBD2 as D (6 bases). Germline CDR1 SGHTA, CDR2 FQGTGA. This CDR3 has 14 amino acids. Trimming shortened V by 3 bases and J by 2 bases, and 9 bases separated the two germline ends. The CDR3 coding sequence is TGTGCCAGCAGCTTCGGCGGGAACACAGATACGCAGTATTTT. Its protein is CASSFGGNTDTQYF. The whole variable domain, filled in from reference TRBV7-3 and TRBJ2-3, reads GAGVSQTPSNKVTEKGKYVELRCDPISGHTALYWYRQSLGQGPEFLIYFQGTGAADDSGLPNDRFFAVRPEGSVSTLKIQRTERGDSAVYLCASSFGGNTDTQYFGPGTRLTVL.

The V call is TRBV3-1 (or the pseudogene TRBV3-2), the J call TRBJ1-2; D gene ambiguous. Deletions cut 1 base from V and 4 bases from J, with 13 bases between. The CDR3 is 15 amino acids. Per germline, CDR1 LGHDT and CDR2 YNNKEL (reference sequence). The CDR3 here is CASSQGPTTVYGYTF. The CDR3 region has the DNA TGTGCCAGCAGCCAAGGTCCGACTACGGTCTATGGCTACACCTTC.

This clone was detected once. This chain links TRBV25-1 with TRBJ2-2; D gene unclear. Trimming cost V 0 bases and J 5 bases, with 10 bases left between them. CDR1 and CDR2 (germline): MGHDK, SYGVNS. This CDR3 contains 15 residues. In nucleotides, the CDR3 is TGTGCCAGCAGTGAATACAGCGCCCCGACCGGGGAGCTGTTTTTT. Encoded protein: CASSEYSAPTGELFF.

The sample holds one count of this clone. The chain couples TRBV6-5 to TRBJ2-1; the D is unclear. The V end was cut by 3 bases, the J end by 1 base, with 7 bases between. CDR3 size: 14 residues. Per the germline V gene, CDR1 is MNHEY and CDR2 is SVGAGI. The CDR3 loop is CASSYRVSYNEQFF. The CDR3 DNA is TGTGCCAGCAGTTATCGGGTATCCTACAATGAGCAGTTCTTC.

This clone has more than one count but fewer than ten. The chain employs TRBV7-8 and TRBJ1-6; no firm D call. V was trimmed by 2 bases and J by 12 bases, leaving 14 bases between them. CDR1 is SGHVS and CDR2 is FQNEAQ in the germline V gene. This CDR3 region has 14 residues. CDR3 coding DNA: TGTGCCAGCAGCTTAAGGAGTGACCCGGGACCCCTCCACTTT. This translates into CASSLRSDPGPLHF.

The gene calls are TRBV5-4 and TRBJ2-7; D is perhaps TRBD2 (5 bases). This CDR3 contains 18 residues. CDR1 SGHNT and CDR2 YYREEE come from the germline V gene (reference sequence). Trimming removed 1 base at V and 0 bases at J, with 20 bases between. Here the CDR3 reads CASSLMFPGRLNSYEQYF. CDR3 nucleotide sequence: TGTGCCAGCAGCTTGATGTTCCCGGGCAGACTAAACTCCTACGAGCAGTACTTC. Using reference TRBV5-4 and TRBJ2-7 for the parts outside the CDR3, the full variable domain is ETGVTQSPTHLIKTRGQQVTLRCSSQSGHNTVSWYQQALGQGPQFIFQYYREEENGRGNFPPRFSGLQFPNYSSELNVNALELDDSALYLCASSLMFPGRLNSYEQYFGPGTRLTVT.

The rearrangement uses TRBV7-9 and TRBJ1-2, with no clear D. Germline-derived CDR1 and CDR2 are SEHNR and FQNEAQ (reference sequence). The CDR3 loop spans 14 amino acids. V lost 5 bases and J lost 1, with 11 bases in between. The DNA for the CDR3 is TGTGCCAGCAGCCCCACAACCAGTAACTATGGCTACACCTTC. Translating gives CASSPTTSNYGYTF. The full variable domain, its missing parts supplied by reference TRBV7-9 and TRBJ1-2, is DTGVSQNPRHKITKRGQNVTFRCDPISEHNRLYWYRQTLGQGPEFLTYFQNEAQLEKSRLLSDRFSAERPKGSFSTLEIQRTEQGDSAMYLCASSPTTSNYGYTFGSGTRLTVV.

V and J are TRBV9 and TRBJ1-2, with a tentative D call TRBD1 (5 bases). CDR3 length: 13 amino acids. Germline-derived CDR1 and CDR2 are SGDLS and YYNGEE. V lost 0 bases and J 8 bases, leaving 11 bases between the germline ends. CDR3 coding DNA: TGTGCCAGCAGCGTAGGTAAAGGGGAGGGCTACACCTTC. As protein: CASSVGKGEGYTF. Using reference TRBV9 and TRBJ1-2 for the parts outside the CDR3, the full variable domain is DSGVTQTPKHLITATGQRVTLRCSPRSGDLSVYWYQQSLDQGLQFLIQYYNGEERAKGNILERFSAQQFPDLHSELNLSSLELGDSALYFCASSVGKGEGYTFGSGTRLTVV.

The chain joins TRBV19 to TRBJ1-1; maybe TRBD1 (5 bases). This CDR3 has 12 amino acids. V dropped 5 bases and J dropped 5 bases, with 9 bases sitting between them. Germline V CDR1 and CDR2: LNHDA, SQIVND (reference sequence). CDR3 amino acids: CASSAGKTEAFF. The CDR3 DNA reads as TGTGCCAGTAGTGCAGGGAAGACTGAAGCTTTCTTT.

In this sample, this clone turned up a few times. CDR3 amino acids: CAFVGDTFPYSNQPQHF. DNA of the CDR3: TGTGCCTTTGTTGGGGACACCTTTCCTTATAGCAATCAGCCCCAGCATTTT. This chain joins TRBV30 and TRBJ1-5; D possibly corresponds to TRBD1 (6 bases). The CDR3 spans 17 residues. Germline assignment: CDR1 GTSNPN and CDR2 SVGIG (reference sequence). The germline V and J ends were trimmed by 7 bases and 0 bases, with 22 bases remaining between them.

The chain recombines TRBV6-5 with TRBJ2-5; 8 bases fit TRBD2. V lost 2 bases to trimming and J lost 7 bases; unmatched junction nucleotides: 12. CDR3 length equals 16 residues. Germline V lookup: CDR1 MNHEY, CDR2 SVGAGI. CDR3 bases: TGTGCCAGCAGTTACGGGTTCGGGACTAGTAAGGTGACCCAGTACTTC. Its translation is CASSYGFGTSKVTQYF.

The rearrangement uses TRBV20-1 and TRBJ2-2, with TRBD1 identical over 9 bases. Germline values: CDR1 DFQATT, CDR2 SNEGSKA (reference sequence). The ends lost 3 bases at V and 5 bases at J; junction bases unmatched: 7. The CDR3 runs to 15 residues. CDR3 loop: CSASHRGRRTGELFF. The DNA of the CDR3 is TGCAGTGCTAGTCACAGGGGGCGCCGAACCGGGGAGCTGTTTTTT.

The chain links TRBV9 to TRBJ2-7; D is uncertain. The CDR3 has 15 residues. V was shortened by 0 bases and J by 6 bases, with 16 bases between the two germline ends. Germline V CDR1 and CDR2: SGDLS, YYNGEE. The DNA for the CDR3 is TGTGCCAGCAGCGTAGACCCAATCAGTCCTTTCGAGCAGTACTTC. The encoded protein is CASSVDPISPFEQYF.

CDR3 sequence: CASRGVGGENYGYTF. The CDR3 coding sequence is TGTGCCAGCAGGGGAGTCGGGGGAGAGAACTATGGCTACACCTTC. This chain links TRBV5-6 with TRBJ1-2, with D tentatively TRBD1 (5 bases). With 5 bases removed from V and 2 bases from J, the gap between germline ends came to 16 bases. Germline-derived CDR1 and CDR2 are SGHDT and YYEEEE. The CDR3 is made up of 15 amino acids.

The chain recombines TRBV12-3 or TRBV12-4 with TRBJ1-1; D perhaps matches TRBD1 (5 bases). This CDR3 has 13 residues. V lost 0 bases and J lost 14, with 16 bases in between. CDR3 loop: CASSLAKQVPSFF. The CDR3 DNA reads as TGTGCCAGCAGTTTAGCGAAACAGGTCCCGTCGTTCTTT.

This clone appeared a single time. The genes are TRBV3-1 (or the pseudogene TRBV3-2) and TRBJ2-1, with D hard to call. Germline V gene sequence: CDR1 LGHDT, CDR2 YNNKEL (reference sequence). V gave up 1 base and J gave up 9 bases, with 10 bases separating them. The CDR3 has 13 amino acids. As DNA, the CDR3 is TGTGCCAGCAGCCAAGCGATTTGGACTGAGCAGTTCTTC. The encoded protein is CASSQAIWTEQFF.

This chain links TRBV6-5 with TRBJ2-1; 8 bases align to TRBD2. CDR3 length: 15 amino acids. Per the germline V gene, CDR1 is MNHEY and CDR2 is SVGAGI. V was clipped by 2 bases and J by 8 bases; unmatched bases: 8. CDR3 nucleotide sequence: TGTGCCAGCAGTTACCGTACGGGGGGGCGGGATGAGCAGTTCTTC. Translating it yields CASSYRTGGRDEQFF.